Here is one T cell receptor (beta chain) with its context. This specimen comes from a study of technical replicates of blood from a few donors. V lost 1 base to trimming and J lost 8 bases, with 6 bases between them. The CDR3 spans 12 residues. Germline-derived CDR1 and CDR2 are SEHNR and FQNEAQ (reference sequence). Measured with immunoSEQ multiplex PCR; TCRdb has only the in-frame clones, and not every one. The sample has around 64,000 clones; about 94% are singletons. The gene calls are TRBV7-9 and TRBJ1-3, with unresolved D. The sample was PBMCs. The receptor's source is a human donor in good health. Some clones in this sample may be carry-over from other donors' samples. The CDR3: CASSLGGDTIYF. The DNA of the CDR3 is TGTGCCAGCAGCTTAGGGGGAGACACCATATATTTT.